The 9 T cell receptor beta chains in this list originate from one sample, sequenced in a study of CD8 T cells in Susac syndrome. It was with random hexamers that about 0.45 to 1 ug RNA was reverse transcribed. TCRdb redid the calling of the immunoSEQ multiplex PCR reads with MiXCR, one entry per CDR3 protein. Of around 270,000 distinct CDR3 sequences listed, 75% to 90% are singletons. Sequencing was performed on CD8+ T cells from PBMCs. The receptors originated from a human donor with multiple sclerosis.

J is TRBJ1-1 and V is TRBV30; D gene unclear. The CDR3 is made up of 14 amino acids. Germline CDR1 and CDR2: GTSNPN and SVGIG (reference sequence). Trimming took 1 base from V and 4 from J, leaving 13 bases between them. CDR3 sequence reads: CAWSAVGVGTEAFF. In DNA, the CDR3 is TGTGCCTGGAGTGCGGTTGGGGTCGGCACTGAAGCTTTCTTT.

This chain joins TRBV4-1 and TRBJ1-5, with TRBD1 identical over 11 bases. The V gene's germline CDR1 is MGHRA and CDR2 YSYEKL. The CDR3 extends over 15 amino acids. V shed 1 base, J shed 8 bases, and the junction held 4 bases outside the gene matches. For the CDR3, the DNA is TGCGCCAGCAGCCAAGGGACAGGGGGCAGGAAGCCCCAGCATTTT. This translates into CASSQGTGGRKPQHF.

The rearrangement uses TRBV11-1 and TRBJ2-7; D perhaps matches TRBD2 (6 bases). Germline-derived CDR1 and CDR2 are SGHAT and FQDESV (reference sequence). The V end was cut by 5 bases, the J end by 0 bases, with 35 bases between. CDR3 length equals 22 residues. CDR3 sequence reads: CASSPRVRRDRNWAKSSYEQYF. Written as DNA, the CDR3 is TGTGCCAGCAGCCCCCGCGTTCGGCGGGACCGCAACTGGGCTAAAAGCTCCTACGAGCAGTACTTC.

This sequence joins TRBV2 and TRBJ1-1; 11 bases align to TRBD1. The germline CDR1 and CDR2 sequences are SNHLY and FYNNEI. V dropped 2 bases and J dropped 4; count of bases not matched to a gene: 12. This CDR3 is 18 amino acids long. The DNA of the CDR3 is TGTGCCAGCAGTGAAAAGTTGGTGACCGGGACAGGGGGCACTGAAGCTTTCTTT. Protein: CASSEKLVTGTGGTEAFF.

The chain joins TRBV29-1 to TRBJ2-1, with D perhaps matching TRBD2 (6 bases). Germline V gene data show CDR1 as SQVTM and CDR2 as ANQGSEA. CDR3 length: 14 residues. V was clipped by 3 bases and J by 8 bases, with 17 bases between them. CDR3 in amino acids: CSVELGLTPHEQFF. DNA of the CDR3: TGCAGCGTTGAGCTGGGACTCACTCCTCATGAGCAGTTCTTC.

The chain uses TRBV7-3 and TRBJ2-7; the match to TRBD2 covers 8 bases. The V segment lost 3 bases and the J segment 0 bases; nucleotides outside the gene matches: 13. In germline, CDR1 is SGHTA, CDR2 FQGTGA. The CDR3 has 18 amino acids. The CDR3 reads CASSLISGGYPSSYEQYF. In DNA, the CDR3 is TGTGCCAGCAGCTTGATCTCGGGGGGGTACCCAAGCTCCTACGAGCAGTACTTC.

The chain couples TRBV19 to TRBJ2-1, with D maybe TRBD2 (6 bases). V was trimmed by 7 bases and J by 7 bases, leaving 23 bases between them. CDR1 and CDR2 from the germline V gene are LNHDA and SQIVND (reference sequence). The CDR3 has 16 residues. CDR3: CASTGPTGRRGNEQFF. The DNA of the CDR3 is TGTGCCAGTACAGGACCTACCGGGAGAAGGGGAAATGAGCAGTTCTTC.

The chain combines TRBV6-1 with TRBJ2-1; no clear D. This CDR3 is built from 13 residues. Looked up from germline, CDR1 is MNHNS and CDR2 is SASEGT. Trimming cost V 2 bases and J 6 bases, with 8 bases left between them. This CDR3 is CASSESAPNEQFF. In DNA, the CDR3 is TGTGCCAGCAGTGAATCCGCCCCCAATGAGCAGTTCTTC.

This chain uses TRBV6-4 with TRBJ2-3; no reliable D call. This CDR3 is 13 amino acids long. The germline gives CDR1 MRHNA, CDR2 SNTAGT. Trimming took 0 bases from V and 7 from J, leaving 8 bases between them. CDR3 nucleotides: TGTGCCAGCAGTGACTCTAGTGAGAATACGCAGTATTTT. Encoded protein: CASSDSSENTQYF.